This note documents a single T cell receptor beta chain sequence. In its sample, this clone was seen a few times. This receptor's antigen is unknown. Per-base quality was not reported, and no clone a single base away is much larger than it. To prepare the library, the immunoSEQ multiplex PCR assay was applied. Regarding the original processing steps: To diagnose cytomegalovirus status from the catalog of TCR beta chain sequences, a statistical classification framework was built. Imported from immuneACCESS, the table was reduced by TCRdb to in-frame sequences with V and J called. These copies leave out some clones; in studies compared against another copy, an unresolved V gene accounts for under half, and the cause of the remainder is not known. Clone size and the V and J calls come from that table; the DNA yielded D and trimming. The sample has about 160,000 clones on record, 95% to 96% of them singletons. The top ten clones comprise roughly 1% of the sample.

This sample was taken from a study of cytomegalovirus exposure and HLA in healthy donors (TCRdb year 2017). With respect to the entire study: According to a later analysis, one platform produced both the approximately 110 validation repertoires and the 620 or so repertoires of the first cohort. The study aimed to test whether signatures of past pathogen exposure could be identified by cataloging public T cell receptors. Besides the first cohort of approximately 710 subjects, a separate validation cohort made up of 95 to 150 different subjects was used. The study combined high-throughput TCR immunosequencing, statistical association of individual TCRs with disease status, and machine learning to predict cytomegalovirus infection status. General findings and caveats noted by the study authors: In the study, around 150 TCR beta chains were listed as associated with cytomegalovirus. The classifier was reported to diagnose cytomegalovirus status with high specificity and sensitivity in both the original cohort and the validation cohort. According to the authors, the approach could potentially be generalized to other disease states and immunological phenotypes. A few of the identified cytomegalovirus-associated TCR beta chains were confirmed in vitro to be specific for cytomegalovirus antigens. A later analysis lacked HLA typing for the validation cohort, so it scored co-occurrence in that cohort across all 130 or so repertoires. Most TCR sequences were seen in very few donors, while some public TCRs were found in many individuals. In a later analysis, TCRs clustered in the first cohort were found to also tend to co-occur in the approximately 110 validation repertoires, with approximately 93% of cluster scores above 0.

The donors were included in the validation cohort of approximately 130 subjects, a group kept apart from the approximately 700-subject first cohort. The clonotype originates from a woman aged 18-30 years in good health and CMV-seronegative. Specimen: PBMCs.

In nucleotides, the sequence is TGTGCCAGCAGCCCACTCGAAGAGACCCAGTACTTC. This gives the protein CASSPLEETQYF. Recombination connected TRBV6-6 to TRBJ2-5, with no reliable assignment of the D segment. At the junction V is shortened by 6 bases and J by 3 bases, with 8 bases in between. The cysteine opens and the phenylalanine closes a CDR3 of 12 amino acids. Just CDR3 DNA is preserved here, 36 bases in frame from base 1. The germline V gene (reference sequence) gives CDR1 as MNHNY and CDR2 as SVGAGI.